Listed here are 31 T cell receptor beta chains from one sample, sequenced in a study of T-cell reconstitution after alpha-beta-depleted transplantation in children (TCRdb year 2016). In the paper's terms, the treatment or condition label means: allogeneic hematopoietic cell transplantation with graft depleted of TCRalphabeta T cells and CD19 B cells. Library preparation employed PCR. Sequencing used an Illumina HiSeq 2500. TCR library preparation used molecular barcoding, with unique molecular identifiers applied to normalize quantification of the TCRbeta repertoire. The public reads were reanalyzed by TCRdb: fastp trimming at Q25, MiXCR alignment, in-frame beta chains only. Each CDR3 protein gets just one entry, which takes the most common genes and DNA from the rows behind it. In all, the sample holds 750,000 to 950,000 distinct CDR3 sequences, and roughly 15% of those were seen once. The leading ten clones occupy about 5% of the sample.

Source: PBMCs, mostly from graft donor cells, taken 360 days after TCRalphabeta/CD19-depleted stem cell transplant. Every receptor here comes from a male patient aged 5 to 17 who had a stem cell transplant for acute lymphoblastic leukemia, so the T cells may come from the graft donor.

This clonotype was picked up many times. The rearrangement joins TRBV12-3 or TRBV12-4 to TRBJ2-1; possible D gene TRBD2, 6 bases. This CDR3 is 16 amino acids long. Trimming removed 5 bases from V and 7 bases from J, with 21 bases in between. CDR3 region: CASSPSFYRGLNEQFF. CDR3 DNA sequence: TGTGCCAGCAGTCCCTCCTTCTACCGGGGGTTGAATGAGCAGTTCTTC.

This rearrangement joins TRBV4-1 to TRBJ2-5; maybe TRBD1 (6 bases). The CDR3 consists of 16 residues. V was clipped by 2 bases and J by 5 bases, with 18 bases between them. Germline-derived CDR1 and CDR2 are MGHRA and YSYEKL. The CDR3 loop is CASSQKQGSGWETQYF. CDR3 nucleotides: TGCGCCAGCAGCCAAAAGCAGGGGTCGGGATGGGAGACCCAGTACTTC.

This clonotype showed up just a few times. V usage is TRBV5-1 and J usage is TRBJ2-2, with a possible D match to TRBD2 (6 bases). V lost 2 bases and J 6 bases, leaving 8 bases between the germline ends. In germline, CDR1 is SGHRS, CDR2 YFSETQ. This CDR3 contains 13 residues. The DNA for the CDR3 is TGCGCCAGCAGCTTCACTAGCTCCGGGGAGCTGTTTTTT. It yields the protein CASSFTSSGELFF.

The chain joins TRBV7-3 to TRBJ2-7; the D call may be TRBD1 or TRBD2 (6 bases each). The germline V gene encodes CDR1 SGHTA and CDR2 FQGTGA. The V end was cut by 0 bases, the J end by 5 bases, with 14 bases between. CDR3 length equals 15 residues. Here the CDR3 DNA reads TGTGCCAGCAGCTTAACGACAGGAGGGGCCCACGAGCAGTACTTC. This translates into CASSLTTGGAHEQYF. The full variable domain, completed using reference TRBV7-3 and TRBJ2-7, is GAGVSQTPSNKVTEKGKYVELRCDPISGHTALYWYRQSLGQGPEFLIYFQGTGAADDSGLPNDRFFAVRPEGSVSTLKIQRTERGDSAVYLCASSLTTGGAHEQYFGPGTRLTVT.

This chain connects TRBV5-1 to TRBJ2-4, with D perhaps matching TRBD1 or TRBD2 (5 bases each). The CDR3 length is 13 residues. Germline lookup yields CDR1 SGHRS and CDR2 YFSETQ. Trimming took off 0 bases at V and 9 bases at J, with 10 bases between the two ends. CDR3 DNA sequence: TGCGCCAGCAGCTTGGGGCCGAGGGGCATTCAGTACTTC. Its protein product is CASSLGPRGIQYF.

The chain couples TRBV7-2 to TRBJ2-3; TRBD1 matches at 8 bases. J gave up 1 base and V 5 bases, and 8 bases lay outside the gene matches. This CDR3 has 16 amino acids. CDR1 and CDR2 (germline): SGHTA, FQGNSA. CDR3 coding DNA: TGTGCCAGCAGCCGTCAGGGGGCGCACGGCACAGATACGCAGTATTTT. It is translated as CASSRQGAHGTDTQYF.

This clonotype was counted many times. The CDR3 DNA is TGTGCCAGCAGCTTCGGGACAGGGGTCTACGAGCAGTACTTC. Translating it yields CASSFGTGVYEQYF. The J gene is TRBJ2-7, the V gene TRBV7-8, with 10 bases lining up with TRBD1. The V and J ends lost 3 bases and 3 bases, in that order; junction bases with no gene match: 2. Germline-derived CDR1 and CDR2 are SGHVS and FQNEAQ. This CDR3 region has 14 residues.

This clonotype was recorded a few times. The chain employs TRBV6-1 and TRBJ2-3; 12 bases map to TRBD2. This CDR3 has 19 amino acids. The J segment lost 5 bases and the V segment lost 8 bases, leaving 20 bases of the junction unmatched. Germline V gene data show CDR1 as MNHNS and CDR2 as SASEGT. This CDR3 is CASPKRDGGLAGFLDTQYF. CDR3 nucleotide sequence: TGTGCCAGCCCTAAAAGGGACGGTGGACTAGCGGGATTTCTAGATACGCAGTATTTT.

This clonotype was seen many times. The chain employs TRBV12-3 or TRBV12-4 and TRBJ2-7; D gene ambiguous. This CDR3 has 13 residues. V lost 0 bases and J 3 bases, leaving 6 bases between the germline ends. The CDR3 DNA reads as TGTGCCAGCAGTTTAGCGGGGATCTACGAGCAGTACTTC. This translates into CASSLAGIYEQYF.

This clonotype was observed a handful of times. The J gene is TRBJ2-4, the V gene TRBV5-1; no definite D call. Germline V CDR1 and CDR2: SGHRS, YFSETQ. The length of the CDR3 is 14 residues. Trimming shortened V by 0 bases and J by 8 bases, and 12 bases separated the two germline ends. CDR3 sequence (DNA): TGCGCCAGCAGCTTGGGGCAGGCTTTGGACATTCAGTACTTC. Its protein is CASSLGQALDIQYF.

This chain uses TRBV7-7 with TRBJ2-1; D remains unclear. The CDR3 is 13 amino acids. CDR1 SSHAT and CDR2 FNYEAQ come from the germline V gene (reference sequence). V lost 1 base, J lost 7 bases, and 8 bases lay in between. The CDR3 DNA reads TGTGCCAGCAGCTTAGGGGTCGAGAATGAGCAGTTCTTC. Encoded protein: CASSLGVENEQFF.

This clonotype was counted a few times. This chain links TRBV29-1 with TRBJ1-2, with D perhaps matching TRBD1 (6 bases). Germline V gene sequence: CDR1 SQVTM, CDR2 ANQGSEA. The germline V and J ends were trimmed by 7 bases and 0 bases, with 12 bases remaining between them. This CDR3 is 13 amino acids long. CDR3 residues: CSARQAPNYGYTF. The CDR3 DNA is TGCAGCGCAAGACAGGCACCTAACTATGGCTACACCTTC.

V is TRBV4-1 and J is TRBJ1-5; 7 positions match TRBD1. Germline V gene sequence: CDR1 MGHRA, CDR2 YSYEKL. The CDR3 is 15 amino acids. V shed 5 bases and J 3 bases; nucleotides not matched to a gene: 7. CDR3 DNA: TGCGCCAGCAGCGATTGGGGACAGAACAATCAGCCCCAGCATTTT. Protein product: CASSDWGQNNQPQHF.

V usage is TRBV7-2 and J usage is TRBJ2-4, with unresolved D. Looked up from germline, CDR1 is SGHTA and CDR2 is FQGNSA. The CDR3 loop spans 14 amino acids. With 3 bases removed from V and 11 bases from J, the gap between germline ends came to 17 bases. The CDR3 sequence: CASSFAQGSFVQYF. The DNA for the CDR3 is TGTGCCAGCAGCTTTGCCCAAGGCAGTTTTGTTCAGTACTTC.

Concerning this clonotype itself: No conserved phenylalanine or tryptophan is present at the end of the CDR3, so a read error is the likely explanation. The chain has TRBV15 and TRBJ1-6; D gene ambiguous. The CDR3 sequence is 14 residues long. From germline, CDR1 is LNHNV and CDR2 YYDKDF (reference sequence). V was shortened by 0 bases and J by 7 bases, with 7 bases between the two germline ends. The CDR3 reads CATSRDGANSPLHS. As DNA, the CDR3 is TGTGCCACCAGCAGAGATGGTGCCAATTCACCCCTCCACTCT.

Only a few counts were recorded for this clonotype. V usage is TRBV12-3 or TRBV12-4 and J usage is TRBJ2-7; D unresolved. Trimming cost V 7 bases and J 4 bases, with 17 bases left between them. The CDR3 totals 14 residues. The CDR3 sequence: CASNNGPPEYEQYF. The CDR3 DNA reads TGTGCCAGCAATAACGGGCCACCTGAGTACGAGCAGTACTTC.

V is TRBV5-1 and J is TRBJ2-1; weak D call: TRBD2 (5 bases). Deletions cut 2 bases from V and 0 bases from J, with 15 bases between. Germline lookup yields CDR1 SGHRS and CDR2 YFSETQ. This CDR3 spans 17 amino acids. CDR3 sequence reads: CASSLSLRGSSYNEQFF. The CDR3, as DNA: TGCGCCAGCAGCTTATCCCTACGGGGAAGCTCCTACAATGAGCAGTTCTTC.

The gene calls are TRBV27 and TRBJ2-7; D is undetermined. The germline gives CDR1 MNHEY, CDR2 SMNVEV (reference sequence). This CDR3 spans 14 amino acids. V lost 3 bases, J lost 4 bases, and 13 bases lay in between. CDR3: CASSFSAYLYEQYF. The CDR3 DNA reads as TGTGCCAGCAGTTTCAGCGCTTATCTATACGAGCAGTACTTC.

This clonotype was observed at least ten times. The chain employs TRBV4-2 and TRBJ1-5; tentative D call: TRBD1 (6 bases). The CDR3 runs 15 residues. Germline loops: CDR1 LGHNA, CDR2 YNFKEQ. V was pared by 0 bases and J by 7 bases, with 13 bases between. Here the CDR3 reads CASSQDRGMRQPQHF. CDR3 nucleotides: TGTGCCAGCAGCCAAGACAGGGGTATGAGACAGCCCCAGCATTTT.

The chain has TRBV5-1 and TRBJ2-7, with 10 bases matching TRBD2. The J segment lost 6 bases and the V segment lost 2 bases, leaving 8 bases of the junction unmatched. The CDR3 is 15 residues long. Germline V gives CDR1 SGHRS, CDR2 YFSETQ. Written as DNA, the CDR3 is TGCGCCAGCAGCTTTAGAGCGGGAGGGCTCGGCGAGCAGTACTTC. This translates into CASSFRAGGLGEQYF.

This clonotype was detected only a few times. V and J are TRBV5-1 and TRBJ2-7; 7 nucleotides agree with TRBD1. V shed 4 bases and J 0 bases; nucleotides not matched to a gene: 7. This CDR3 contains 15 residues. Per the germline V gene, CDR1 is SGHRS and CDR2 is YFSETQ. The CDR3 nucleotides read TGCGCCAGCAGCAGAGAGGGACAGCTCTCCTACGAGCAGTACTTC. This sequence encodes CASSREGQLSYEQYF.

The table lists this clonotype with a few counts. The rearrangement uses TRBV2 and TRBJ2-7; 9 positions match TRBD1. Germline V lookup: CDR1 SNHLY, CDR2 FYNNEI. The junction had 10 bases not matched to a gene; V was cut back by 4 bases and J by 0 bases. The CDR3 sequence is 17 residues long. As DNA, the CDR3 is TGTGCCAGCAGTGGCCTTGGGGGACAGGGATCCTCCTACGAGCAGTACTTC. Translated, it gives CASSGLGGQGSSYEQYF. The complete variable domain, with remaining parts taken from reference TRBV2 and TRBJ2-7, reads EPEVTQTPSHQVTQMGQEVILRCVPISNHLYFYWYRQILGQKVEFLVSFYNNEISEKSEIFDDQFSVERPDGSNFTLKIRSTKLEDSAMYFCASSGLGGQGSSYEQYFGPGTRLTVT.

In its sample, this clonotype was seen a few times. In nucleotides, the CDR3 is TGTGCCAGCAGCCATCTCCCGACAGGGGGCCCGGAACTTAGCTCCTACAATGAGCAGTTCTTC. This gives the protein CASSHLPTGGPELSSYNEQFF. J is TRBJ2-1 and V is TRBV3-1, with 10 bases matching TRBD1. V lost 3 bases and J lost 0; bases outside the gene matches: 17. The germline CDR1 and CDR2 sequences are LGHDT and YNNKEL (reference sequence). The CDR3 has 21 amino acids.

The chain uses TRBV7-9 and TRBJ2-1; 8 bases match TRBD2. CDR1 and CDR2 (germline): SEHNR, FQNEAQ (reference sequence). V dropped 6 bases and J dropped 2; count of bases not matched to a gene: 3. The CDR3 is 14 residues long. In nucleotides, the CDR3 is TGTGCCAGCAGGACTAGCGATCCCTACAATGAGCAGTTCTTC. Translating it yields CASRTSDPYNEQFF. The full variable domain, with the rest looked up from reference TRBV7-9 and TRBJ2-1, is DTGVSQNPRHKITKRGQNVTFRCDPISEHNRLYWYRQTLGQGPEFLTYFQNEAQLEKSRLLSDRFSAERPKGSFSTLEIQRTEQGDSAMYLCASRTSDPYNEQFFGPGTRLTVL.

The V gene is TRBV7-9, the J gene TRBJ1-1; no definite D call. Deletions cut 8 bases from V and 1 base from J, with 17 bases between. Germline V gives CDR1 SEHNR, CDR2 FQNEAQ (reference sequence). The CDR3 covers 15 residues. In DNA, the CDR3 is TGTGCCAGCTCGACCCTTCCACGGGGGAACACTGAAGCTTTCTTT. Encoded protein: CASSTLPRGNTEAFF. Full variable domain (missing parts from reference TRBV7-9 and TRBJ1-1): DTGVSQNPRHKITKRGQNVTFRCDPISEHNRLYWYRQTLGQGPEFLTYFQNEAQLEKSRLLSDRFSAERPKGSFSTLEIQRTEQGDSAMYLCASSTLPRGNTEAFFGQGTRLTVV.

This sequence joins TRBV2 and TRBJ2-3, with a tentative D call TRBD2 (6 bases). The germline V and J ends were trimmed by 7 bases and 2 bases, with 10 bases remaining between them. Germline V gene data show CDR1 as SNHLY and CDR2 as FYNNEI. The CDR3 is 13 residues long. Here the CDR3 DNA reads TGTGCCAGCACGGGGGAACCCACAGATACGCAGTATTTT. Its translation is CASTGEPTDTQYF.

The chain links TRBV7-9 to TRBJ2-5; 7 bases agree with TRBD2. Trimming at V came to 7 bases and at J to 5 bases, leaving 19 bases not matched to a gene. This CDR3 contains 17 residues. The germline V gene encodes CDR1 SEHNR and CDR2 FQNEAQ (reference sequence). The CDR3 sequence: CASTPPRGRESGETQYF. The CDR3 DNA follows: TGTGCCAGCACTCCCCCCCGCGGGCGGGAGTCTGGGGAGACCCAGTACTTC.

This clonotype was seen a handful of times. The chain couples TRBV20-1 to TRBJ2-1, with D possibly being TRBD1 or TRBD2 (5 bases each). The germline CDR1 and CDR2 sequences are DFQATT and SNEGSKA (reference sequence). V was shortened by 6 bases and J by 4 bases, with 16 bases between the two germline ends. CDR3 length equals 14 residues. CDR3: CSALPGRSYNEQFF. DNA of the CDR3: TGCAGTGCGCTTCCGGGACGGTCATACAATGAGCAGTTCTTC.

In DNA, the CDR3 is TGTGCCAGCAGCGTAGAAGGAGGAGGCCTGGCGGTAAAACTGTTTTTT. It yields the protein CASSVEGGGLAVKLFF. J is TRBJ1-4 and V is TRBV9; D not certain. Trimming took off 0 bases at V and 10 bases at J, with 19 bases between the two ends. The CDR3 covers 16 residues. Germline V gene lookup returns CDR1 SGDLS and CDR2 YYNGEE.

The chain has TRBV2 and TRBJ2-1; 7 nucleotides align to TRBD1. CDR1 is SNHLY, CDR2 FYNNEI, per germline. V lost 8 bases and J lost 2; bases outside the gene matches: 3. The CDR3 runs 13 residues. The CDR3 nucleotides are TGTGCCAGCCTTACAGGGGCCTACAATGAGCAGTTCTTC. Amino acid sequence: CASLTGAYNEQFF.

This chain connects TRBV5-1 to TRBJ1-1; TRBD1 might be the D (6 bases). The CDR3 totals 15 residues. Germline V gene lookup returns CDR1 SGHRS and CDR2 YFSETQ. V was shortened by 4 bases and J by 4 bases, with 17 bases between the two germline ends. The CDR3 region has the DNA TGCGCCAGCAGCCGTGTAAGAACAGGGCGCACTGAAGCTTTCTTT. Translation: CASSRVRTGRTEAFF.